This T cell receptor beta chain was retrieved from a study of response to subunit inactivated influenza vaccine. This clonotype was counted only a few times. The antigen remains undetermined. Study-wide points: Authors proposed each seasonal influenza vaccination draws in few new T cells.

TCRdb re-derived calls from the RT-PCR reads in MiXCR, one entry per CDR3 protein. The repertoire has 300,000 to 350,000 distinct CDR3 sequences, 21% of them found once; the top ten carry more than 8.5%. The input for sequencing was PBMCs from blood, taken less than 22 months after vaccination. This clonotype was obtained from a man aged 50 to 69 who received an inactivated influenza vaccine.

CDR3 sequence (DNA): TGCAGTGCTCAGAAAAACTACGAGCAGTACTTC. Amino acids: CSAQKNYEQYF. V and J are TRBV20-1 and TRBJ2-7; D not resolved. There are 11 residues in the CDR3. Between the trimmed V and J ends, which lost 5 bases and 3 bases, there was a span of 8 bases. CDR1 is DFQATT, CDR2 SNEGSKA, per germline (reference sequence).